Each of the 15 T cell receptor beta chains below was sequenced from the same sample in a study of blood T cell repertoires in COVID-19. Sequenced by immunoSEQ multiplex PCR; TCRdb stores in-frame clones only, minus some. The table has under 300,000 clones, about 90% seen once; the top ten hold approximately 7.6%. Sequenced: peripheral blood. These receptors all come from a man in his sixties who had recovered from COVID-19.

The V call is TRBV5-1, the J call TRBJ2-3, with TRBD2 identical over 13 bases. This CDR3 has 18 amino acids. Trimming cost V 4 bases and J 1 base; bases outside gene matches: 9. CDR1 is SGHRS and CDR2 is YFSETQ in the germline V gene. In DNA form, the CDR3 reads TGCGCCAGCAGCCAATGGACTAGCGGGGGCTACCGCACAGATACGCAGTATTTT. It encodes CASSQWTSGGYRTDTQYF. The full variable domain, in which reference TRBV5-1 and TRBJ2-3 provide the parts outside the CDR3, is KAGVTQTPRYLIKTRGQQVTLSCSPISGHRSVSWYQQTPGQGLQFLFEYFSETQRNKGNFPGRFSGRQFSNSRSEMNVSTLELGDSALYLCASSQWTSGGYRTDTQYFGPGTRLTVL.

The chain combines TRBV6-1 with TRBJ1-1; D is uncertain. Trimming shortened V by 2 bases and J by 5 bases, and 12 bases separated the two germline ends. This CDR3 spans 14 amino acids. CDR1 and CDR2 (germline): MNHNS, SASEGT. CDR3 amino acids: CASSEIRDFTEAFF. In nucleotides, the CDR3 is TGTGCCAGCAGTGAAATTCGGGATTTTACTGAAGCTTTCTTT.

This clone occurred once. The chain uses TRBV21-1 and TRBJ2-3; TRBD2 was called by the table and not checked on the DNA. TRBV21-1 is tagged as a pseudogene. The CDR3 is 14 amino acids. In DNA, the CDR3 is TGTGCCAGCAGCATCCGGGGGTCCGAAGGTACGCAGTATTTT. This gives the protein CASSIRGSEGTQYF.

The V gene is TRBV27, the J gene TRBJ2-1, with D tentatively TRBD1 (5 bases). V dropped 4 bases and J dropped 8 bases, with 12 bases sitting between them. Germline V gene lookup returns CDR1 MNHEY and CDR2 SMNVEV (reference sequence). This CDR3 has 13 residues. CDR3 region: CASSYQGSDEQFF. Written as DNA, the CDR3 is TGTGCCAGCAGTTACCAGGGATCGGATGAGCAGTTCTTC.

The chain links TRBV5-1 to TRBJ2-2; D remains unclear. The V gene's germline CDR1 is SGHRS and CDR2 YFSETQ. The V end lost 0 bases, the J end lost 5 bases, and 5 bases lay between the germline ends. The CDR3 totals 13 residues. The CDR3 region is CASSLAMTGELFF. DNA of the CDR3: TGCGCCAGCAGCTTGGCCATGACCGGGGAGCTGTTTTTT.

The rearrangement uses TRBV4-2 and TRBJ2-2, with a weak D call TRBD2 (6 bases). The CDR3 spans 17 residues. Trimming left V 2 bases short and J 1 base short, with 14 bases between. Germline lookup yields CDR1 LGHNA and CDR2 YNFKEQ. Here the CDR3 reads CASSQNEGTVNTGELFF. CDR3 nucleotides: TGTGCCAGCAGCCAAAACGAAGGGACTGTGAACACCGGGGAGCTGTTTTTT.

The gene calls are TRBV4-1 and TRBJ2-6; 9 bases map to TRBD1. With 4 bases clipped from V and 4 bases from J, the junction kept 20 bases outside the gene matches. Germline lookup yields CDR1 MGHRA and CDR2 YSYEKL. The CDR3 loop spans 21 amino acids. The CDR3 region is CASSLGSGPGQGRAGANVLTF. Here the CDR3 DNA reads TGCGCCAGCAGCCTGGGGTCGGGGCCGGGACAGGGTCGAGCAGGGGCCAACGTCCTGACTTTC.

The V gene is TRBV6-1, the J gene TRBJ1-2; D may be TRBD1 (5 bases). V was cut by 1 base and J by 8 bases, with 11 bases left in between. The CDR3 spans 13 residues. Germline V gene data show CDR1 as MNHNS and CDR2 as SASEGT. The DNA for the CDR3 is TGTGCCAGCAGTGAAGGGAGGGGCTGGGGCTACACCTTC. Translating it yields CASSEGRGWGYTF.

The rearrangement joins TRBV6-6 to TRBJ2-2; the match to TRBD1 covers 7 bases. The CDR3 sequence is 14 residues long. Per germline, CDR1 MNHNY and CDR2 SVGAGI (reference sequence). The trim removed 4 bases at V and 6 bases at J, leaving 5 bases unmatched. As DNA, the CDR3 is TGTGCCAGCAGTTCACAGGGGACCCCCGGGGAGCTGTTTTTT. It specifies CASSSQGTPGELFF.

The rearrangement links TRBV29-1 to TRBJ1-2; no reliable D call. Germline CDR1 reads SQVTM; CDR2 reads ANQGSEA. Between the trimmed V and J ends, which lost 0 bases and 8 bases, there was a span of 7 bases. CDR3 length: 11 residues. CDR3 bases: TGCAGCGTTGAAGACAGGTGGGGCTACACCTTC. Its protein product is CSVEDRWGYTF.

A single count supports this clone. This sample includes further DNA sequences coding for the same CDR3. The V and J genes are TRBV28 and TRBJ2-2; TRBD2 aligns across 8 bases. V shed 5 bases and J 1 base; nucleotides not matched to a gene: 3. The CDR3 totals 15 residues. Germline-derived CDR1 and CDR2 are MDHEN and SYDVKM. The CDR3 spells CASSRGGLNTGELFF. As DNA, the CDR3 is TGTGCCAGCAGTCGCGGGGGGCTGAACACCGGGGAGCTGTTTTTT.

The chain uses TRBV10-3 and TRBJ1-1; D is unclear. The germline V gene encodes CDR1 ENHRY and CDR2 SYGVKD. This CDR3 region has 14 residues. V lost 4 bases, J lost 1 base, and 10 bases lay in between. CDR3 protein: CAISVNPGNTEAFF. The CDR3 DNA reads TGTGCCATCAGTGTGAACCCAGGGAACACTGAAGCTTTCTTT.

This clone showed up just once. Here the CDR3 reads CASSLEAGGYYEQYF. The DNA for the CDR3 is TGTGCCAGCAGCTTAGAGGCCGGGGGATATTACGAGCAGTACTTC. The chain links TRBV7-2 to TRBJ2-7, with TRBD2 as a possible D gene (6 bases). This CDR3 has 15 residues. V was trimmed by 1 base and J by 4 bases, leaving 14 bases between them. Germline CDR1 is SGHTA and CDR2 is FQGNSA.

The chain uses TRBV6-1 and TRBJ1-1, with D unclear. The CDR3 sequence is 13 residues long. CDR1 is MNHNS, CDR2 SASEGT, per germline. V gave up 6 bases and J gave up 0 bases, with 8 bases separating them. Here the CDR3 reads CASSQTVNTEAFF. The CDR3 DNA sequence: TGTGCCAGCAGCCAAACAGTGAACACTGAAGCTTTCTTT.

The rearrangement uses TRBV6-2 or TRBV6-3 and TRBJ1-5; TRBD1 is a possible D gene (6 bases). The CDR3 loop spans 17 amino acids. CDR1 and CDR2 (germline): MNHEY, SVGEGT. With 0 bases removed from V and 7 bases from J, the gap between germline ends came to 19 bases. This chain's CDR3 is CASSYSEDRVGRQPQHF. As DNA, the CDR3 is TGTGCCAGCAGTTACTCGGAGGACAGAGTTGGGAGACAGCCCCAGCATTTT.